Below, 6 T cell receptor beta chains from the same sample are listed, as sequenced in a study of CD8+CD57+ T cells in acquired aplastic anemia. TCR beta VDJ and CDR3 were profiled, and genomic DNA was the template. TCRdb used MiXCR to reprocess the reads, holding one entry per CDR3 protein. Here the sample spans roughly 180,000 distinct CDR3 sequences, about 44% being singletons. In patients chosen for sequencing, flow cytometry had shown CD8+CD57+ cell expansion. What was sequenced was sorted CD4+, CD8+, or CD8+CD57+ T cells (not recorded which) from PBMCs. These receptors were obtained from a human donor with aplastic anemia.

At least ten counts were recorded for this clonotype. The chain uses TRBV19 and TRBJ1-6; D gene unclear. The CDR3 is 12 residues long. Germline CDR1 LNHDA, CDR2 SQIVND (reference sequence). The V gene lost 2 bases and the J gene lost 11 bases, with 7 bases spanning the gap. The CDR3 region is CASSIQYAPLHF. The CDR3 coding sequence is TGTGCCAGTAGTATACAGTACGCACCCCTCCACTTT.

The chain is built from TRBV29-1 and TRBJ2-7, with TRBD2 matching 10 bases. The J segment lost 4 bases and the V segment lost 4 bases, leaving 10 bases of the junction unmatched. There are 15 residues in the CDR3. The germline CDR1 and CDR2 sequences are SQVTM and ANQGSEA. CDR3 residues: CSVVASGGVVYEQYF. The CDR3 region has the DNA TGCAGCGTTGTGGCCAGCGGGGGGGTCGTATACGAGCAGTACTTC.

The sample holds a few counts of this clonotype. V and J are TRBV20-1 and TRBJ2-1, with 12 bases identical to TRBD2. CDR3 length equals 16 residues. J was trimmed by 3 bases and V by 1 base; bases with no gene match: 4. Germline loops: CDR1 DFQATT, CDR2 SNEGSKA (reference sequence). The CDR3 DNA reads as TGCAGTGCTAGAGTGAGACTAGCGGGGGTCTACAATGAGCAGTTCTTC. It yields the protein CSARVRLAGVYNEQFF.

This rearrangement joins TRBV2 to TRBJ2-2; no reliable D call. There are 11 residues in the CDR3. V lost 6 bases, J lost 9 bases, and 8 bases lay in between. CDR1 is SNHLY, CDR2 FYNNEI, per germline. The CDR3 sequence: CASSVDRELFF. CDR3 sequence (DNA): TGTGCCAGCAGCGTAGACAGGGAGCTGTTTTTT.

The chain employs TRBV7-2 and TRBJ1-1, with D hard to call. CDR3 length: 10 residues. From germline, CDR1 is SGHTA and CDR2 FQGNSA. The germline V and J ends were trimmed by 10 bases and 7 bases, with 10 bases remaining between them. CDR3 amino acids: CATRFGEAFF. CDR3 sequence (DNA): TGTGCCACCCGTTTCGGTGAAGCTTTCTTT.

This clonotype was observed a single time. This sequence joins TRBV2 and TRBJ1-5; D is unresolved. The CDR3 sequence is 14 residues long. V was clipped by 3 bases and J by 0 bases, with 6 bases between them. CDR1 is SNHLY and CDR2 is FYNNEI in the germline V gene. The chain's CDR3 is CASSDLNSNQPQHF. The CDR3 DNA reads TGTGCCAGCAGTGATCTGAATAGCAATCAGCCCCAGCATTTT. Together with reference TRBV2 and TRBJ1-5, the CDR3 gives the full variable domain: EPEVTQTPSHQVTQMGQEVILRCVPISNHLYFYWYRQILGQKVEFLVSFYNNEISEKSEIFDDQFSVERPDGSNFTLKIRSTKLEDSAMYFCASSDLNSNQPQHFGDGTRLSIL.